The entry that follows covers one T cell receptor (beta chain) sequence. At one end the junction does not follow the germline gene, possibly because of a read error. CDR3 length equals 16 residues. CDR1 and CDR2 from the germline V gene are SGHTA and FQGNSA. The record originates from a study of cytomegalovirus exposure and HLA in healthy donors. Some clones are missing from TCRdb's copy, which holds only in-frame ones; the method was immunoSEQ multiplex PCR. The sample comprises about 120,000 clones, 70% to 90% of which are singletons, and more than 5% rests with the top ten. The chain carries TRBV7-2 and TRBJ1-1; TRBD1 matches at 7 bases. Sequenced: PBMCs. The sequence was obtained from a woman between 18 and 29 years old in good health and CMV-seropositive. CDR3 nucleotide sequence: TGTGCCAGCATCTTATCACCGGGACAGCAGAACACTGAAGCTTTCTTT. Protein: CASILSPGQQNTEAFF.